The entry below describes one T cell receptor (beta chain). The clone's antigen remains unknown. Base quality data are lacking; no much larger clone is found one base away. Reading from cysteine to phenylalanine, the CDR3 counts 13 amino acids. Only CDR3 DNA remains: 39 bases, in frame from the first base. V is cut back by 7 bases and J by 2 bases, with 3 bases in the junction unmatched. The CDR1 and CDR2 encoded by the germline V gene are KGHSH and LQKENI. This record belongs to a study of Graves' ophthalmopathy and Graves' hyperthyroidism (dated by TCRdb to the late 2010s). For the study in its entirety: Hyperthyroidism was defined as stable when no progression to ophthalmopathy occurred within 18 months of follow-up. After sampling, hyperthyroidism patients received methimazole starting at 30 mg daily, and ophthalmopathy patients received high-dose intravenous methylprednisolone. To explore V-J signatures that distinguish ophthalmopathy from hyperthyroidism, a discovery set of around 100 patients was enrolled, made up of 43 with ophthalmopathy and under 65 with stable hyperthyroidism. The study used signatures of the TCR beta repertoire to tell Graves' ophthalmopathy apart from Graves' hyperthyroidism and to predict which patients would progress to ophthalmopathy. In total, 135 blood samples were TCR-sequenced: approximately 40 ophthalmopathy, roughly 77 hyperthyroidism and some 17 hyperthyroidism-to-ophthalmopathy patients. In roughly 6 hyperthyroidism patients, T-cell repertoires of thyroid tissue and blood were compared. The independent validation cohort included around 19 hyperthyroidism patients plus 17 patients who later progressed from hyperthyroidism to ophthalmopathy. The investigation overall reported the following: In validation, the model predicted ophthalmopathy progression with 55% to 71% sensitivity and about 77% specificity; more than ten predicted patients were CT-confirmed with GO in a median of approximately 6.5 months. No statistical method was used to set the sample size in advance, and the investigators knew which group each participant was assigned to. The 13-signature model separated ophthalmopathy from stable hyperthyroidism with 85% to 90% sensitivity and 81.08% specificity in cross-validation, and 80%/75% in the test set. Most expanded thyroid clonotypes with frequency above 0.001 were also detected in blood, suggesting blood repertoires may reflect the thyroid immune response.

The hyperthyroidism patients were 18 to 65 years old and newly diagnosed, with a disease duration of less than 2 months. Patients were excluded if they had other autoimmune diseases, uncontrolled infections, pregnancy or lactation. Diagnosis relied on clinical symptoms, serum thyroxine, TRAb, thyroid ultrasound and orbital computed tomography. Trizol reagent was used to extract the total RNA, and its quality was then checked on an Agilent 2100 Bioanalyzer. TCR beta CDR3 regions were amplified from RNA transcripts for repertoire sequencing. The first round of RT-PCR was done with HTBI primers and the Qiagen OneStep RT-PCR kit, and was followed by a second round of multiplex PCR, then size selection and purification. Libraries were sequenced on an Illumina HiSeq2000 using paired-end 100 bp reads. The paper's processing steps were these. SOAPnuke was used to process the reads, throwing out any read that had adapters, had uncalled bases, had a mean Phred below 15, or lacked an exact constant-primer or identifier match. COPE v1.2.5 was used to merge the high-quality paired reads. Clonotypes were defined as unique nucleotide sequences and were aligned to IMGT TRB V, D and J references using MiTCR v1.1. The analysis was limited to V-J combinations with a frequency above 0.0001, which together covered just over 98% of the repertoires. A TCR clonal expansion and chaos score per V-J combination was defined as the ratio of F50 clonal expansion to chaos observed in the TCRdist matrix. Welch's t-statistics and random forest were used to narrow the features down to 13 V-J combinations, which were then fed into a naive Bayes classifier. The Morisita-Horn index was used to measure how similar the thyroid and blood repertoires were. TCRdb trimmed the raw reads at Q25, called clones with MiXCR and kept productive beta chains. All rows with the same CDR3 protein become a single entry with the most common DNA and genes. TCRdb assigned the V and J calls; the authors' analysis was not used. This sample comprises 560,000 or so distinct CDR3 sequences, 39% of them detected only once. The leading ten clones occupy about 4.2% of the sample.

Specimen: peripheral blood or thyroid tissue (not recorded which). Here the chain combines TRBV18 and TRBJ1-2, with 8 central nucleotides matching TRBD1. This clonotype was sampled from an adult man with Graves' hyperthyroidism. In nucleotides, the sequence is TGTGCCAGCTGGACAGGGCAAAACTATGGCTACACCTTC. This gives the protein CASWTGQNYGYTF.